This TCR beta chain comes out of a study of cytomegalovirus exposure and HLA in healthy donors. A multiplex PCR was run with 60 Vbeta primers and 13 Jbeta primers. Data came from immunoSEQ multiplex PCR; TCRdb stores just in-frame clones and leaves some out. The sample records some 200,000 clones, 75% to 85% being singletons. The CDR3 consists of 14 residues. Trimming took off 6 bases at V and 3 bases at J, with 14 bases between the two ends. The germline V gene has CDR1 SGHTA and CDR2 FQGNSA. Sequencing was done on a sample of PBMCs. The source of this sequence is a woman aged 55-75 years in good health and CMV-seropositive. This chain connects TRBV7-2 to TRBJ1-2; D gene uncertain. CDR3 nucleotides: TGTGCCAGCAGTCCCCTTGGAGGCGACTATGGCTACACCTTC. Its protein is CASSPLGGDYGYTF. The whole variable domain, filled in from reference TRBV7-2 and TRBJ1-2, reads GAGVSQSPSNKVTEKGKDVELRCDPISGHTALYWYRQSLGQGLEFLIYFQGNSAPDKSGLPSDRFSAERTGGSVSTLTIQRTQQEDSAVYLCASSPLGGDYGYTFGSGTRLTVV.